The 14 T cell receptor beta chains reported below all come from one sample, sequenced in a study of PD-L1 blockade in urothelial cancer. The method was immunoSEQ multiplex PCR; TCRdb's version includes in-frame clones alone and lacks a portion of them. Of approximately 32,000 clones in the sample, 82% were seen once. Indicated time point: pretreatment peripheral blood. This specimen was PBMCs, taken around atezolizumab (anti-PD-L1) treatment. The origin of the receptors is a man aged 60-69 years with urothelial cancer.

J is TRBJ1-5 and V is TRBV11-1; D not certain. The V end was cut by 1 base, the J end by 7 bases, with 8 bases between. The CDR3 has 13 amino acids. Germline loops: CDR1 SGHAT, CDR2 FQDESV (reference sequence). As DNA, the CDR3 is TGTGCCAGCAGCTTAGACAGTAACCAGCCCCAGCATTTT. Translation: CASSLDSNQPQHF.

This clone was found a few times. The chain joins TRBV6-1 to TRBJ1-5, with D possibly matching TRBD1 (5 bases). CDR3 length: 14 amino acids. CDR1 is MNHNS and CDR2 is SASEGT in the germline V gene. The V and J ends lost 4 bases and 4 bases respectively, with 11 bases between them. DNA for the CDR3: TGTGCCAGCAGTGGGGACTGGGGGAATCAGCCCCAGCATTTT. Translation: CASSGDWGNQPQHF.

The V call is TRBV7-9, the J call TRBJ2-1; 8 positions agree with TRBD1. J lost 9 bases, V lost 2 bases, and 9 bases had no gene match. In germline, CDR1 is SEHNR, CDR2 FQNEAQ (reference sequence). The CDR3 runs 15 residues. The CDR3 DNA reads TGTGCCAGCAGCTTATTATCGTCAGGGGGCGGTGAGCAGTTCTTC. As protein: CASSLLSSGGGEQFF.

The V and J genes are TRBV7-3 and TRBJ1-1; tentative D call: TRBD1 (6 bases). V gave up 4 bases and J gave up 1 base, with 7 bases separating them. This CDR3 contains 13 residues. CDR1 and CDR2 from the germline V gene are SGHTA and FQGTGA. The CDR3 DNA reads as TGTGCCAGCAGCTCGGGACAGAACACTGAAGCTTTCTTT. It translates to CASSSGQNTEAFF.

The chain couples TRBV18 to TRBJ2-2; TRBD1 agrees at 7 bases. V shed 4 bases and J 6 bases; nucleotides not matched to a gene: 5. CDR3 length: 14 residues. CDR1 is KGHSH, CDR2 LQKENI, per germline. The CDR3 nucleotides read TGTGCCAGCTCACGGGGGACAGCACCCGGGGAGCTGTTTTTT. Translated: CASSRGTAPGELFF.

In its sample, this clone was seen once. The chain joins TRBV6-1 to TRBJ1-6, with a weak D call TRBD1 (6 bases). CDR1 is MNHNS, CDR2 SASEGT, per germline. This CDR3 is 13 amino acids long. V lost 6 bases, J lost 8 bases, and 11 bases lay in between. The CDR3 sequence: CASSTEGDSPLHF. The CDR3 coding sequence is TGTGCCAGCAGCACCGAGGGGGATTCACCCCTCCACTTT.

CDR3 DNA: TGCGCCAGCAGCCAAGCTCGGGGGGGGCGTCGCGGTGGCTACACCTTC. This encodes CASSQARGGRRGGYTF. This chain connects TRBV4-1 to TRBJ1-2; tentatively, D is TRBD1 (6 bases). Deletions cut 1 base from V and 7 bases from J, with 19 bases between. Germline assignment: CDR1 MGHRA and CDR2 YSYEKL. The CDR3 is 16 residues long.

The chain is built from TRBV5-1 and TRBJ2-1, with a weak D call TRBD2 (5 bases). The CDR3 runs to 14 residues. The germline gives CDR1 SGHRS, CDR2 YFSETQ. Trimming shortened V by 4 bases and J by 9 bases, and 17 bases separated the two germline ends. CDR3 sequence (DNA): TGCGCCAGCAGCCCCCGTCTAGCTCAGGCTGAGCAGTTCTTC. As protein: CASSPRLAQAEQFF.

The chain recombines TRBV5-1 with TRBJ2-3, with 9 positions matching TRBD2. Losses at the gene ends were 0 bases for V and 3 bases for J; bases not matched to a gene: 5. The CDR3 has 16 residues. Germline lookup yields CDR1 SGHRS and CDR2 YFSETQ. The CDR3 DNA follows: TGCGCCAGCAGCTTGGCCCAGCGGGGGGATACAGATACGCAGTATTTT. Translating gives CASSLAQRGDTDTQYF.

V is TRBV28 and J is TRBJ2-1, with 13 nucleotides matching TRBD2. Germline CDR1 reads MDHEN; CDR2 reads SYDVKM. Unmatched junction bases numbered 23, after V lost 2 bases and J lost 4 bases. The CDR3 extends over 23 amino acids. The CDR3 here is CASSLSWVSELAGGQKSYNEQFF. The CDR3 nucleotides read TGTGCCAGCAGTTTAAGCTGGGTTTCGGAACTAGCGGGGGGGCAAAAAAGTTACAATGAGCAGTTCTTC.

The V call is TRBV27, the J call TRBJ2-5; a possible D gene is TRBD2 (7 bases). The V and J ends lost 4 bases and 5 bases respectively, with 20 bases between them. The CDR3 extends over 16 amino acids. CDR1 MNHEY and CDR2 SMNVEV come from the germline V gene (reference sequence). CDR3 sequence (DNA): TGTGCCAGCAGTTCCGCCGGCGGGGGCGTATGGGAGACCCAGTACTTC. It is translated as CASSSAGGGVWETQYF.

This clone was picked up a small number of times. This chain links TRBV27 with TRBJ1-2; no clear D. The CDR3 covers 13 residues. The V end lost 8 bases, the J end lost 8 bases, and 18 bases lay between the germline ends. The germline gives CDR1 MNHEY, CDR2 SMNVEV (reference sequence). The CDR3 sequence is CASLRIDQRGYTF. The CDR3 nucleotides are TGTGCCAGCCTTAGGATCGACCAGAGGGGCTACACCTTC.

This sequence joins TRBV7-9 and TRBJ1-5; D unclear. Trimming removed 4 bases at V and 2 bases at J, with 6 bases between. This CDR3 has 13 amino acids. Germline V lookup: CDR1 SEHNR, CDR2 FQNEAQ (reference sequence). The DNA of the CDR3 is TGTGCCAGCAGCTCCTCAGGCAATCAGCCCCAGCATTTT. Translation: CASSSSGNQPQHF.

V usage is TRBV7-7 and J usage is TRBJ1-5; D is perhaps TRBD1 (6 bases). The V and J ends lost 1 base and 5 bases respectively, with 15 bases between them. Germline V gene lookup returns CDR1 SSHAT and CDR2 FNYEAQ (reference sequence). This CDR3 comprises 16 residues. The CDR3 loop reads CASSLETQGSDQPQHF. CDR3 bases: TGTGCCAGCAGCTTAGAGACACAGGGCTCGGATCAGCCCCAGCATTTT. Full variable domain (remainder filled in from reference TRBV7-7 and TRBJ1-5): GAGVSQSPRYKVTKRGQDVTLRCDPISSHATLYWYQQALGQGPEFLTYFNYEAQPDKSGLPSDRFSAERPEGSISTLTIQRTEQRDSAMYRCASSLETQGSDQPQHFGDGTRLSIL.